Each of the 30 T cell receptor beta chains below was sequenced from the same sample in a study of blood T cell repertoires in COVID-19. TCRdb's table, derived via immunoSEQ multiplex PCR, lists solely in-frame clones and lacks some. Among 250,000 to 350,000 clones, about 89% were seen once, and the ten largest hold around 0.8%. The sequenced sample was peripheral blood. The receptors stem from a young man with acute or convalescent COVID-19.

This clone was picked up a small number of times. The chain employs TRBV7-9 and TRBJ1-2; 9 nucleotides line up with TRBD1. V shed 5 bases and J 8 bases; nucleotides not matched to a gene: 6. Per germline, CDR1 SEHNR and CDR2 FQNEAQ (reference sequence). The CDR3 length is 13 residues. The CDR3 loop reads CASSPTGGWGYTF. As DNA, the CDR3 is TGTGCCAGCAGCCCCACAGGGGGCTGGGGCTACACCTTC.

The V call is TRBV30, the J call TRBJ2-7, with 11 bases matching TRBD1. There are 15 residues in the CDR3. Germline assignment: CDR1 GTSNPN and CDR2 SVGIG (reference sequence). The J segment lost 3 bases and the V segment lost 3 bases, leaving 7 bases of the junction unmatched. CDR3 DNA: TGTGCCTGGAGACCGGGACAGGGGGTAGGCTACGAGCAGTACTTC. Its protein product is CAWRPGQGVGYEQYF.

The rearrangement joins TRBV30 to TRBJ2-3; perhaps TRBD2 as D (5 bases). Per the germline V gene, CDR1 is GTSNPN and CDR2 is SVGIG (reference sequence). Trimming took off 1 base at V and 6 bases at J, with 14 bases between the two ends. The CDR3 length is 14 residues. CDR3: CAWSAARDTDTQYF. Written as DNA, the CDR3 is TGTGCCTGGAGTGCTGCGAGGGATACGGATACGCAGTATTTT. The full variable domain, with the rest looked up from reference TRBV30 and TRBJ2-3, is SQTIHQWPATLVQPVGSPLSLECTVEGTSNPNLYWYRQAAGRGLQLLFYSVGIGQISSEVPQNLSASRPQDRQFILSSKKLLLSDSGFYLCAWSAARDTDTQYFGPGTRLTVL.

The chain employs TRBV2 and TRBJ2-7; a weak D match, TRBD1 (5 bases). Trimming stripped 8 bases from V and 3 bases from J, with 17 bases between. CDR3 length equals 14 residues. CDR1 SNHLY and CDR2 FYNNEI come from the germline V gene. The CDR3 coding sequence is TGTGCCAGCCGACAACTGACAGCGAACTACGAGCAGTACTTC. It encodes CASRQLTANYEQYF.

The V call is TRBV3-1 (or the pseudogene TRBV3-2), the J call TRBJ1-2, with 9 bases that match TRBD1. This CDR3 is built from 13 residues. Germline V gene sequence: CDR1 LGHDT, CDR2 YNNKEL (reference sequence). V shed 2 bases, J shed 9 bases, and the junction held 4 bases outside the gene matches. CDR3 bases: TGTGCCAGCAGCCAACCCGGACAGGGGAGCTACACCTTC. It translates to CASSQPGQGSYTF.

The V and J genes are TRBV6-6 and TRBJ1-6, with TRBD1 matching over 9 bases. The junction had 5 bases not matched to a gene; V was cut back by 6 bases and J by 8 bases. The germline gives CDR1 MNHNY, CDR2 SVGAGI (reference sequence). The CDR3 consists of 14 residues. The CDR3, as DNA: TGTGCCAGCAGCCAGGGACAGGGTTATTCACCCCTCCACTTT. Translating it yields CASSQGQGYSPLHF.

The chain links TRBV2 to TRBJ1-1, with a tentative D call TRBD1 (5 bases). V lost 6 bases and J lost 3, with 11 bases in between. CDR1 and CDR2 (germline): SNHLY, FYNNEI. The CDR3 sequence is 13 residues long. The CDR3: CASRDAGYTEAFF. The DNA of the CDR3 is TGTGCCAGCAGAGATGCAGGGTACACTGAAGCTTTCTTT.

The chain employs TRBV5-4 and TRBJ2-4; 9 positions match TRBD2. Germline loops: CDR1 SGHNT, CDR2 YYREEE (reference sequence). The CDR3 is 17 residues long. With V trimmed by 1 base and J by 1 base, 6 bases remained unmatched. In nucleotides, the CDR3 is TGTGCCAGCAGCTTGCGACTAGCGGAGGGGGCCAAAAACATTCAGTACTTC. This codes for CASSLRLAEGAKNIQYF.

This rearrangement joins TRBV5-4 to TRBJ2-1; D not resolved. Per the germline V gene, CDR1 is SGHNT and CDR2 is YYREEE (reference sequence). Trimming shortened V by 7 bases and J by 3 bases, and 14 bases separated the two germline ends. This CDR3 is built from 14 residues. CDR3 sequence reads: CASGAKPLYNEQFF. CDR3 bases: TGTGCCAGCGGAGCAAAACCCCTCTACAATGAGCAGTTCTTC.

This rearrangement joins TRBV11-3 to TRBJ2-3; tentatively, D is TRBD1 (5 bases). V dropped 1 base and J dropped 5 bases, with 10 bases sitting between them. The germline CDR1 and CDR2 sequences are SGHNT and YENEEA. The CDR3 has 14 amino acids. For the CDR3, the DNA is TGTGCCAGCAGCTTAGGACAGAGTGGAGATACGCAGTATTTT. As protein: CASSLGQSGDTQYF.

Here the CDR3 DNA reads TGTGCCAGCAGTTACGAGGCTAGCGGGATCAATGAGCAGTTCTTC. It yields the protein CASSYEASGINEQFF. This chain uses TRBV6-6 with TRBJ2-1; 9 bases map to TRBD2. This CDR3 region has 15 residues. CDR1 is MNHNY, CDR2 SVGAGI, per germline (reference sequence). Germline trimming cut 2 bases from V and 6 bases from J; bases unmatched to any gene: 5.

The rearrangement uses TRBV9 and TRBJ2-5; 8 positions agree with TRBD2. V was pared by 4 bases and J by 1 base, with 3 bases of the junction left unmatched. From germline, CDR1 is SGDLS and CDR2 YYNGEE. The CDR3 totals 14 residues. As DNA, the CDR3 is TGTGCCAGCAGCCCTAGCGGGTCCCAAGAGACCCAGTACTTC. It yields the protein CASSPSGSQETQYF. Full variable domain (missing parts from reference TRBV9 and TRBJ2-5): DSGVTQTPKHLITATGQRVTLRCSPRSGDLSVYWYQQSLDQGLQFLIQYYNGEERAKGNILERFSAQQFPDLHSELNLSSLELGDSALYFCASSPSGSQETQYFGPGTRLLVL.

The chain is built from TRBV4-1 and TRBJ2-5; D is possibly TRBD1 (6 bases). Germline values: CDR1 MGHRA, CDR2 YSYEKL. The ends were cut back, 0 bases at V and 2 bases at J, with 13 bases in the middle. The CDR3 covers 16 residues. The DNA of the CDR3 is TGCGCCAGCAGCCAAGATGGGGTACAGGGTCAAGAGACCCAGTACTTC. Amino acids: CASSQDGVQGQETQYF.

V gene TRBV7-3 combines with J gene TRBJ2-1; D possibly corresponds to TRBD2 (5 bases). The CDR3 runs 15 residues. Trimming left V 4 bases short and J 0 bases short, with 10 bases between. Germline-derived CDR1 and CDR2 are SGHTA and FQGTGA. The CDR3 is CASSSSGVSYNEQFF. DNA of the CDR3: TGTGCCAGCAGCTCGAGCGGAGTCTCCTACAATGAGCAGTTCTTC.

The chain carries TRBV30 and TRBJ1-5; D gene unclear. The CDR3 runs to 14 residues. Germline CDR1 GTSNPN, CDR2 SVGIG (reference sequence). Trimming removed 1 base from V and 0 bases from J, with 7 bases in between. The CDR3 coding sequence is TGTGCCTGGAGTGGGGCAGTTAGCAATCAGCCCCAGCATTTT. Translating it yields CAWSGAVSNQPQHF.

V and J are TRBV9 and TRBJ2-1, with 7 bases matching TRBD1. The trim removed 4 bases at V and 8 bases at J, leaving 6 bases unmatched. Germline V gene sequence: CDR1 SGDLS, CDR2 YYNGEE. This CDR3 is 13 amino acids long. The DNA for the CDR3 is TGTGCCAGCAGCATGACAGGGCAACATGAGCAGTTCTTC. It is translated as CASSMTGQHEQFF.

J is TRBJ2-7 and V is TRBV21-1; the DNA was not compared with TRBD2, the D call given in the table. TRBV21-1 is listed as a pseudogene. The CDR3 is 14 residues long. As DNA, the CDR3 is TGTGCCAGCAGGCTAGCGGGGGAGACCTACGAGCAGTACTTC. Protein product: CASRLAGETYEQYF.

This clone was detected a few times. The chain links TRBV5-4 to TRBJ1-2, with D possibly matching TRBD1 (6 bases). CDR1 is SGHNT, CDR2 YYREEE, per germline (reference sequence). Deletions cut 10 bases from V and 4 bases from J, with 17 bases between. CDR3 length: 13 residues. CDR3 coding DNA: TGTGCCTGCGATTCCGAGACAGGCTATGGCTACACCTTC. Protein sequence: CACDSETGYGYTF.

J is TRBJ2-2 and V is TRBV19, with D maybe TRBD2 (5 bases). The V and J ends lost 5 bases and 0 bases respectively, with 13 bases between them. The CDR3 length is 16 residues. Germline V gene data show CDR1 as LNHDA and CDR2 as SQIVND (reference sequence). This CDR3 reads CASSVSGRSNTGELFF. The CDR3 nucleotides read TGTGCCAGTAGTGTATCGGGGAGATCGAACACCGGGGAGCTGTTTTTT. Filled out from reference TRBV19 and TRBJ2-2, the complete variable domain reads DGGITQSPKYLFRKEGQNVTLSCEQNLNHDAMYWYRQDPGQGLRLIYYSQIVNDFQKGDIAEGYSVSREKKESFPLTVTSAQKNPTAFYLCASSVSGRSNTGELFFGEGSRLTVL.

The chain uses TRBV2 and TRBJ1-2; D not resolved. V lost 4 bases, J lost 4 bases, and 10 bases lay in between. The germline CDR1 and CDR2 sequences are SNHLY and FYNNEI. This CDR3 is 13 amino acids long. The CDR3 region has the DNA TGTGCCAGCAGTGTAGGAGGGAGCTATGGCTACACCTTC. Its protein product is CASSVGGSYGYTF.

The chain carries TRBV5-6 and TRBJ2-7; 8 positions match TRBD2. The CDR3 runs 17 residues. The V gene end was trimmed by 7 bases and the J gene end by 5 bases; junction bases not matched to a gene: 20. In germline, CDR1 is SGHDT, CDR2 YYEEEE. The CDR3 loop reads CASAPGVFREGPHEQYF. The CDR3 DNA follows: TGTGCCAGCGCTCCAGGTGTATTTCGGGAGGGCCCGCACGAGCAGTACTTC.

Worth noting for this clone: This same CDR3 is encoded by further DNA sequences in the sample. This sequence joins TRBV30 and TRBJ2-7, with 8 bases identical to TRBD2. The germline V gene has CDR1 GTSNPN and CDR2 SVGIG (reference sequence). This CDR3 has 13 residues. The ends lost 1 base at V and 3 bases at J; junction bases unmatched: 2. The CDR3 DNA follows: TGTGCCTGGAGTGGGCTAGCGGGCTACGAGCAGTACTTC. This encodes CAWSGLAGYEQYF.

This clone was seen just once. This chain links TRBV28 with TRBJ2-7; 7 nucleotides match TRBD2. Germline CDR1 and CDR2: MDHEN and SYDVKM. The CDR3 spans 17 residues. V was clipped by 3 bases and J by 0 bases; unmatched bases: 11. The CDR3, as DNA: TGTGCCAGCAGTTTTAACCCGGACGGGAGGTACTCCTACGAGCAGTACTTC. Translating it yields CASSFNPDGRYSYEQYF.

The V call is TRBV30, the J call TRBJ2-5, with TRBD1 identical over 10 bases. The V gene end was trimmed by 4 bases and the J gene end by 4 bases; junction bases not matched to a gene: 6. This CDR3 has 14 residues. Germline values: CDR1 GTSNPN, CDR2 SVGIG (reference sequence). Written as DNA, the CDR3 is TGTGCCTGGATGGACAGGGGGGGGAGAGAGACCCAGTACTTC. Translated: CAWMDRGGRETQYF.

The chain combines TRBV2 with TRBJ1-3; possible D gene TRBD1, 5 bases. Per the germline V gene, CDR1 is SNHLY and CDR2 is FYNNEI. Trimming left V 5 bases short and J 4 bases short, with 12 bases between. The CDR3 extends over 14 amino acids. The CDR3 DNA is TGTGCCAGCAGTCGACCGGCAGGGGGAAACACCATATATTTT. This codes for CASSRPAGGNTIYF.

The V call is TRBV28, the J call TRBJ1-5; 8 nucleotides match TRBD1. Per germline, CDR1 MDHEN and CDR2 SYDVKM. This CDR3 is 15 amino acids long. Trimming took 4 bases from V and 9 from J; bases not matched to a gene: 11. This chain's CDR3 is CASSSRDRTGPPQHF. CDR3 in DNA: TGTGCCAGCAGTTCCAGGGACAGGACGGGGCCGCCCCAGCATTTT.

This clone was detected only once. This sequence joins TRBV4-2 and TRBJ2-7; 8 positions match TRBD1. V lost 3 bases, J lost 6 bases, and 10 bases stayed unmatched. CDR1 LGHNA and CDR2 YNFKEQ come from the germline V gene. CDR3 length equals 15 residues. The CDR3 sequence is CASSQQDRARGEQYF. Written as DNA, the CDR3 is TGTGCCAGCAGCCAGCAGGACAGGGCCAGAGGCGAGCAGTACTTC.

The rearrangement joins TRBV28 to TRBJ2-7, with 7 bases lining up with TRBD2. The germline V gene has CDR1 MDHEN and CDR2 SYDVKM. V lost 2 bases, J lost 2 bases, and 6 bases stayed unmatched. The CDR3 extends over 15 amino acids. The CDR3 region is CASSLGTGGTYEQYF. Written as DNA, the CDR3 is TGTGCCAGCAGTTTAGGGACCGGGGGGACCTACGAGCAGTACTTC.

V and J are TRBV19 and TRBJ1-1; 9 bases match TRBD1. From germline, CDR1 is LNHDA and CDR2 SQIVND (reference sequence). The CDR3 is 14 amino acids. V dropped 7 bases and J dropped 5; count of bases not matched to a gene: 8. The CDR3 coding sequence is TGTGCCAGTACGCAACAGGGGGCGCGTACTGAAGCTTTCTTT. Its translation: CASTQQGARTEAFF. The complete variable domain, with remaining parts taken from reference TRBV19 and TRBJ1-1, reads DGGITQSPKYLFRKEGQNVTLSCEQNLNHDAMYWYRQDPGQGLRLIYYSQIVNDFQKGDIAEGYSVSREKKESFPLTVTSAQKNPTAFYLCASTQQGARTEAFFGQGTRLTVV.

This chain joins TRBV30 and TRBJ1-4; TRBD1 is a possible D gene (5 bases). The germline V and J ends were trimmed by 3 bases and 8 bases, with 7 bases remaining between them. The germline CDR1 and CDR2 sequences are GTSNPN and SVGIG (reference sequence). The CDR3 sequence is 11 residues long. The CDR3 bases are TGTGCCTGGAGAAGGGGAGAAAAACTGTTTTTT. This sequence encodes CAWRRGEKLFF. Full variable domain (outside the CDR3, taken from reference TRBV30 and TRBJ1-4): SQTIHQWPATLVQPVGSPLSLECTVEGTSNPNLYWYRQAAGRGLQLLFYSVGIGQISSEVPQNLSASRPQDRQFILSSKKLLLSDSGFYLCAWRRGEKLFFGSGTQLSVL.